This TCR beta chain stems from a study of CD8 T cells in Susac syndrome. Findings of the study overall: The number of individuals included in the study's TCR sequencing and HLA analysis was acknowledged as relatively small.

In the case of this clonotype: Its antigen is currently unknown.

Treatment-naive patients with stable or active relapsing-remitting disease were the multiple sclerosis controls. Isolation of CD8+ and CD4+ T cells was performed negatively, whereas enrichment of TEMRA cells was done by FACS. CDR1 is SQVTM, CDR2 ANQGSEA, per germline. This CDR3 is 13 amino acids long. V was pared by 5 bases and J by 2 bases, with 9 bases between. Random hexamers were used to reverse transcribe an amount of roughly 0.45 to 1 ug RNA. By means of immunoSEQ multiplex PCR, TCR beta CDR3 spanning 54 Vbeta and 13 Jbeta underwent amplification. TCRdb called the immunoSEQ multiplex PCR reads again in MiXCR, with one record for every CDR3 protein. The sample consists of approximately 300,000 distinct CDR3 sequences, about 89% of them appearing once.

The sample consisted of CD8+ T cells from PBMCs. The chain employs TRBV29-1 and TRBJ2-2, with D unclear. The TCR sequence derives from a human donor with multiple sclerosis. CDR3 nucleotide sequence: TGCAGCGTTAGGACGGATAACACCGGGGAGCTGTTTTTT. This gives the protein CSVRTDNTGELFF.